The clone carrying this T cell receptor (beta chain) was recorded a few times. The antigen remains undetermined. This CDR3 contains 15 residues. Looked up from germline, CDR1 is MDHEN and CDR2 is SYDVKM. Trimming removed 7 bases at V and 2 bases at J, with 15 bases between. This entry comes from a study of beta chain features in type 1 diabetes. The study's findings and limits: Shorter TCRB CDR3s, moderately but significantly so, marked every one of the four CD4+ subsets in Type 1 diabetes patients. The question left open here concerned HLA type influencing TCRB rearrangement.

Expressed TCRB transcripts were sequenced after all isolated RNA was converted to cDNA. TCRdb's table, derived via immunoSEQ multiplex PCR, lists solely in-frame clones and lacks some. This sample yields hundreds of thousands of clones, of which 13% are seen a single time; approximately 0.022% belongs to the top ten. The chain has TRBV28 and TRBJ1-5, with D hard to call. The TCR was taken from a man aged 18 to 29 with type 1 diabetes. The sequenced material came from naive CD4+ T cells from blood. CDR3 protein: CASTQPPGGNQPQHF. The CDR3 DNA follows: TGTGCCAGCACTCAGCCCCCAGGAGGCAATCAGCCCCAGCATTTT.